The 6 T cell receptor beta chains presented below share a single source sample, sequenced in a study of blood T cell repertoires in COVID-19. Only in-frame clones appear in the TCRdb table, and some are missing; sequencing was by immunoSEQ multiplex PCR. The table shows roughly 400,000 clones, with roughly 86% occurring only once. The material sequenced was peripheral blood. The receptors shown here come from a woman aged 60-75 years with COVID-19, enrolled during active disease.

DNA of the CDR3: TGTGCCAGCAGCTTCCTAGGGACAGGGAGCGTTGGCTACACCTTC. It translates to CASSFLGTGSVGYTF. V usage is TRBV9 and J usage is TRBJ1-2; 9 bases map to TRBD1. V gave up 4 bases and J gave up 7 bases; unmatched junction bases: 11. The CDR3 covers 15 residues. Germline CDR1 SGDLS, CDR2 YYNGEE.

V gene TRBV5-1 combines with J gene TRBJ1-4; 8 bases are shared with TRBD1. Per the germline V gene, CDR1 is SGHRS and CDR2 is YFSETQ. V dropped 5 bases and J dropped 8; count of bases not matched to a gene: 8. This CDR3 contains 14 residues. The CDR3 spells CASREGQVAEKLFF. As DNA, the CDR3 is TGCGCCAGCAGAGAGGGACAGGTGGCGGAAAAACTGTTTTTT. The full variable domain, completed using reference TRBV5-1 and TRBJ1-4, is KAGVTQTPRYLIKTRGQQVTLSCSPISGHRSVSWYQQTPGQGLQFLFEYFSETQRNKGNFPGRFSGRQFSNSRSEMNVSTLELGDSALYLCASREGQVAEKLFFGSGTQLSVL.

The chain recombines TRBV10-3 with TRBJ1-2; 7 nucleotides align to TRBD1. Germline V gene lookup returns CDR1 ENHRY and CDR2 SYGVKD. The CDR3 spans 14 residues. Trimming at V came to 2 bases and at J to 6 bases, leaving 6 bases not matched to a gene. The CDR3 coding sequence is TGTGCCATCAGTGAGAGAGGACAGGAGGATGGCTACACCTTC. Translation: CAISERGQEDGYTF.

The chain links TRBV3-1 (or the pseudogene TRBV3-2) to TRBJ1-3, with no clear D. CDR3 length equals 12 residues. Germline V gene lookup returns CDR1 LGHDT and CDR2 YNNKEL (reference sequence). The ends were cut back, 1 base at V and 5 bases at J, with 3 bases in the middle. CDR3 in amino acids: CASSQVRNTIYF. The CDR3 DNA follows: TGTGCCAGCAGCCAAGTTAGAAACACCATATATTTT.

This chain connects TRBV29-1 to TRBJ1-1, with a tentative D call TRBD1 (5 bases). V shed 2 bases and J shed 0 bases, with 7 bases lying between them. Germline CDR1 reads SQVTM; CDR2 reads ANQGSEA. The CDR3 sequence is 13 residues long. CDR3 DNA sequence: TGCAGCGTTGAAAAGGGGATGAACACTGAAGCTTTCTTT. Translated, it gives CSVEKGMNTEAFF.

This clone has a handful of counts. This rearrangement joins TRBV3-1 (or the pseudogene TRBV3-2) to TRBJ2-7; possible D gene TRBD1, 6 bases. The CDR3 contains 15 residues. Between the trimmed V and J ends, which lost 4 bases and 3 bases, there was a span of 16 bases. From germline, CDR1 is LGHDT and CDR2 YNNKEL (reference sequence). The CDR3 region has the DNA TGTGCCAGCAGCCTCTCCCGGGACACCTACTACGAGCAGTACTTC. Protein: CASSLSRDTYYEQYF.